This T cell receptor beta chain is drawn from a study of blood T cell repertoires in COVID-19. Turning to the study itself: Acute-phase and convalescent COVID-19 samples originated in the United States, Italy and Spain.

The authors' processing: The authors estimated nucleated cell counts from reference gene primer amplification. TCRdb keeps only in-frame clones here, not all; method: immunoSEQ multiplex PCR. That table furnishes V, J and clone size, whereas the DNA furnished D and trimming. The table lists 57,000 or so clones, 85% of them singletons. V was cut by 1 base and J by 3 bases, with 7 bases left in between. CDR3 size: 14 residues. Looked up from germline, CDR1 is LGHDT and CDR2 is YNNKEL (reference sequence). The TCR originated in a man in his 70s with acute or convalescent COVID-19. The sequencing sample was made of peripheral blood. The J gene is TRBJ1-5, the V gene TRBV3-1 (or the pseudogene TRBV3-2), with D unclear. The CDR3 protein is CASSQGASNQPQHF. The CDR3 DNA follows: TGTGCCAGCAGCCAAGGGGCGTCCAATCAGCCCCAGCATTTT.